Below, one T cell receptor beta chain is given with its context. The antigen is unknown. The data were taken from a study of B cell selection in AIRE deficiency. Study results and limitations: Of over 3,000 shared Treg TCRbeta sequences, 31.6% were healthy-donor-only and about 9.6% patient-only. TCRbeta-only data showed under 45% of shared healthy Treg sequences in healthy Tconv. Shared Treg sequences had shorter CDR3s, biased toward rearrangements with few non-templated insertions.

CD4+CD127+ cells were sorted as the conventional CD4 T cells. Trimming left V 2 bases short and J 2 bases short, with 11 bases between. CDR1 is SGHTS, CDR2 YDEGEE, per germline. The CDR3 is 14 residues long. In the study's own analysis: Conventional T cell pools: about 99,000 distinct patient, around 1.5x10^5 donor TCRbeta sequences. Generated by immunoSEQ multiplex PCR, the TCRdb table keeps only in-frame clones and is missing some. Clone size and the V and J calls come from that table; the DNA yielded D and trimming. The sample holds 25,000 to 30,000 clones, around 95% seen once. This chain connects TRBV5-8 to TRBJ2-7; no reliable D call. The sequenced sample was CD4+CD127+ conventional T cells sorted from PBMCs. The sequence came from a human donor in good health. Written as DNA, the CDR3 is TGTGCCAGCAGCTTCGACACGGGTCCCTACGAGCAGTACTTC. Protein sequence: CASSFDTGPYEQYF.